The following is a TCR beta chain sequence with its context. Its specificity is unknown. For the second PCR, which ran for 7 to 11 cycles, a sample-barcoded 5' primer and a J-beta primer mix were used. TCRdb re-called the 5' RACE reads through MiXCR, storing one row per CDR3 protein. The repertoire consists of 750,000 to 950,000 distinct CDR3 sequences, with about 27% occurring once and the leading ten covering roughly 10%. Trimming removed 2 bases at V and 11 bases at J, with 19 bases between. CDR3 length: 16 residues. Germline V gene data show CDR1 as KGHSH and CDR2 as LQKENI. The sample belongs to a study of blood T cells in healthy people across ages. Study-wide results and limits: Estimates of total diversity, which came from one million sequenced T cells, were considered to be underestimates.

The same specimen was also included in a second study, on T cells of mothers and their children. From that study: Each donor was one of three healthy Caucasian mothers or one of their six children.

This rearrangement joins TRBV18 to TRBJ1-6; possibly TRBD1 for D (6 bases). This TCR was sampled from a woman in her thirties or forties in good health. The sample consisted of blood. The CDR3 DNA follows: TGTGCCAGCTCACCAGGGGGCCCCGGGGTAGAAGCACCCCTCCACTTT. Protein product: CASSPGGPGVEAPLHF.